This is a list of T cell receptor beta chains from one sample in a study of blood T cell repertoires in COVID-19. Only in-frame clones appear in the TCRdb table, and some are missing; sequencing was by immunoSEQ multiplex PCR. The table shows about 110,000 clones, with under 95% occurring only once. The sequenced sample consisted of peripheral blood. Receptors originate from a woman aged 30 to 39 with acute or convalescent COVID-19. The CDR3 runs from the conserved cysteine through the conserved F or W. Fields, in order: J gene, V gene, D gene, CDR3 protein. A D gene is named only where the DNA matches it firmly.

TRBJ2-1,TRBV28,TRBD2,CASSPTRLAYEQFF
TRBJ2-6,TRBV12-5,NA,CASGRYVVYGANVLTF
TRBJ2-5,TRBV4-1,TRBD1,CASSQALTGSETQYF
TRBJ1-4,TRBV2,TRBD1,CASLGAGQGHEKLFF
TRBJ1-2,TRBV6-2/TRBV6-3,TRBD1,CASSYGEQGHYGYTF
TRBJ2-1,TRBV7-9,NA,CASTEAGYNEQFF
TRBJ2-7,TRBV18,TRBD1,CASSPPLTGRTYEQYF
TRBJ2-1,TRBV3-1/TRBV3-2,TRBD2,CASSFSGGNYNEQFF
TRBJ1-5,TRBV6-5,TRBD1,CASSYYRGQPQHF
TRBJ2-5,TRBV14,NA,CASSQDPGFFETQYF
TRBJ1-3,TRBV5-6,TRBD1,CASSNRPGTASGNTIYF
TRBJ1-5,TRBV28,NA,CASSSPPGYGGQPQHF
TRBJ1-1,TRBV12-3/TRBV12-4,NA,CASSFVWNTEAFF
TRBJ1-3,TRBV2,NA,CASRSQETGNTIYF
TRBJ2-1,TRBV3-1/TRBV3-2,NA,CASSQVTHRGNEQFF
TRBJ1-2,TRBV7-9,TRBD1,CASNQTRDRGDYGYTF
TRBJ1-1,TRBV24-1,NA,CATSDLTGWAFF
TRBJ1-3,TRBV7-2,NA,CASSLTAAISGNTIYF
TRBJ2-7,TRBV4-2,NA,CASSPKRDYEQYF
TRBJ2-1,TRBV19,TRBD2,CASRDLAGVGNEQFF
TRBJ1-1,TRBV11-3,TRBD1,CASSFRDRSYYTEAFF
TRBJ2-7,TRBV5-1,NA,CASSLEAMDSSYEQYF
TRBJ2-1,TRBV25-1,NA,CASSESQAYNEQFF
TRBJ2-7,TRBV3-1/TRBV3-2,NA,CASSQGRQASYEQYF
TRBJ2-7,TRBV29-1,TRBD2,CSVEDRVAGEEYEQYF
TRBJ1-4,TRBV7-9,TRBD1,CASRIDGQGNEKLFF
TRBJ2-7,TRBV28,TRBD1,CASNERTGRIYEQYF
TRBJ1-3,TRBV18,NA,CASSNRTGSGNTIYF
TRBJ1-6,TRBV7-3,NA,CASSLNAGGSSPLHF
TRBJ2-3,TRBV5-8,TRBD2,CASSLQAGEVDTQYF
TRBJ1-5,TRBV18,NA,CASSPSGGNQPQHF
TRBJ2-3,TRBV7-9,TRBD1,CASSLLGQGADTQYF
TRBJ2-6,TRBV6-1,NA,CASSAQGRAGANVLTF
TRBJ2-3,TRBV12-5,NA,CASGSKTDRSTDTQYF
TRBJ1-2,TRBV6-4,TRBD1,CASSDTGQGIGGYTF
TRBJ2-3,TRBV3-1/TRBV3-2,TRBD2,CVSSQTSGTYRTDTQYF
TRBJ2-5,TRBV12-5,NA,CASGLVGGQETQYF
TRBJ1-2,TRBV7-9,NA,CASSLELNYGYTF
TRBJ2-1,TRBV28,TRBD1,CASKTGPSSYNEQFF
TRBJ2-1,TRBV6-2/TRBV6-3,NA,CASSKAIQGSEQFF
TRBJ2-2,TRBV11-2,NA,CASSSFPGGNTGELFF
TRBJ1-1,TRBV29-1,NA,CSVEIWNTEAFF
TRBJ1-5,TRBV7-9,TRBD1,CASSWGTGFGNQPQHF
TRBJ2-7,TRBV6-5,NA,CASSYSTDYYEQYF
TRBJ1-1,TRBV27,NA,CASSSKPPRAGLTEAFF
TRBJ2-7,TRBV14,TRBD2,CASSQRGNTRYEQYF
TRBJ2-7,TRBV11-2,NA,CASSLARGGEQYF